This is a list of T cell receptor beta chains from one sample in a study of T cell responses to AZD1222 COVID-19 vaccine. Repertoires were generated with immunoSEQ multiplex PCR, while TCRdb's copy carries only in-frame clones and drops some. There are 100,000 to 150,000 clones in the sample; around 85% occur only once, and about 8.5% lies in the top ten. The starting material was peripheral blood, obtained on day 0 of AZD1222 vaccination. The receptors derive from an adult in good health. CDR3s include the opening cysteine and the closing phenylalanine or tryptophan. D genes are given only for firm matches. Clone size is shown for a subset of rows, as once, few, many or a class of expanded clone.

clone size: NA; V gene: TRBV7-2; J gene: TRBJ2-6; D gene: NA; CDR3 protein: CASSLVGSAGANVLTF; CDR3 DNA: TGTGCCAGCAGCTTAGTAGGGTCGGCTGGGGCCAACGTCCTGACTTTC
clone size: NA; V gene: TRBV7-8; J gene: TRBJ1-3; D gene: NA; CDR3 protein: CASSLVGRTSGNTIYF; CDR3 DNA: TGTGCCAGCAGCTTAGTTGGGAGAACGTCTGGAAACACCATATATTTT
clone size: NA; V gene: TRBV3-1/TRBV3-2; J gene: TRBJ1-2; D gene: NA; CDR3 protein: CASSRGGAGYGYTF; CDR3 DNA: TGTGCCAGCAGCCGGGGGGGGGCTGGCTATGGCTACACCTTC
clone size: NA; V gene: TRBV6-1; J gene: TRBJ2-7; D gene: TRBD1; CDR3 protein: CASSEGGTGVYEQYF; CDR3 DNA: TGTGCCAGCAGTGAAGGAGGAACAGGGGTCTACGAGCAGTACTTC
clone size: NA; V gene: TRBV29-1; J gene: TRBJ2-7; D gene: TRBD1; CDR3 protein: CSVGARGPSYEQYF; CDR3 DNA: TGCAGCGTTGGGGCCAGGGGGCCCTCCTACGAGCAGTACTTC
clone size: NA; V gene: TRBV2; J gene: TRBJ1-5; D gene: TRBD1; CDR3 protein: CASDYRGHSNQPQHF; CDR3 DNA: TGTGCCAGTGATTACAGGGGACATAGCAATCAGCCCCAGCATTTT
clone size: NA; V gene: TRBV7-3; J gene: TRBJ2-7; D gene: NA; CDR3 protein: CASSLNSNHEQYF; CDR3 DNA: TGTGCCAGCAGCTTAAATTCGAACCACGAGCAGTACTTC
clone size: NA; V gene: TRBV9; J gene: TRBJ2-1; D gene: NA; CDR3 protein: CASSVERGGGLYNEQFF; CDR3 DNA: TGTGCCAGCAGCGTAGAGCGTGGCGGGGGCCTTTACAATGAGCAGTTCTTC
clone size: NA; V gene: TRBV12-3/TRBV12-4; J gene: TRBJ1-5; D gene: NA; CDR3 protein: CASSLSSDQPQHF; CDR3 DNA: TGTGCCAGCAGTTTATCGTCTGATCAGCCCCAGCATTTT
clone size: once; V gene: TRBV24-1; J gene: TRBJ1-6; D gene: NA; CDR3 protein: CATSAQDRALPLRNSPLHF; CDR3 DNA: TGTGCCACCAGTGCCCAAGACCGGGCCCTCCCCTTGAGGAATTCACCCCTCCACTTT
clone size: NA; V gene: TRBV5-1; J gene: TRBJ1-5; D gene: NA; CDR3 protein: CASSHRHGDNQPQHF; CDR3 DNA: TGCGCCAGCAGCCACCGACACGGAGACAATCAGCCCCAGCATTTT
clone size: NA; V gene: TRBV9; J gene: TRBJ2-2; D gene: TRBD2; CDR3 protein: CASSERLAGVSTGELFF; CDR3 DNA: TGTGCCAGCAGCGAACGACTAGCGGGGGTTAGCACCGGGGAGCTGTTTTTT
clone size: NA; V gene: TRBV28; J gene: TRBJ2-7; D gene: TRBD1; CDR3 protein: CASTPGTGVAYEQYF; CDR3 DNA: TGTGCCAGCACTCCCGGGACAGGGGTTGCCTACGAGCAGTACTTC
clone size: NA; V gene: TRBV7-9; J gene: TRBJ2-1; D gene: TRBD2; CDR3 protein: CASSPGLAGGLEYEQFF; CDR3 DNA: TGTGCCAGCAGCCCGGGACTAGCGGGAGGTTTGGAATATGAGCAGTTCTTC
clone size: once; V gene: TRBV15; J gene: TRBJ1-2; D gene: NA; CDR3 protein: CATSSGTAANYGYTF; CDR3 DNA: TGTGCCACCAGCAGCGGGACGGCAGCTAACTATGGCTACACCTTC
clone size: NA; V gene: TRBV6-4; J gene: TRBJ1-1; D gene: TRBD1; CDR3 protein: CASSNSIRQGSTEAFF; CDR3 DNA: TGTGCCAGCAGTAATTCCATCAGACAGGGGAGCACTGAAGCTTTCTTT
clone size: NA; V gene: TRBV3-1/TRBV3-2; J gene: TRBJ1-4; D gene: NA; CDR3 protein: CASSLQGATNEKLFF; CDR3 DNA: TGTGCCAGCAGCCTCCAGGGTGCAACTAATGAAAAACTGTTTTTT